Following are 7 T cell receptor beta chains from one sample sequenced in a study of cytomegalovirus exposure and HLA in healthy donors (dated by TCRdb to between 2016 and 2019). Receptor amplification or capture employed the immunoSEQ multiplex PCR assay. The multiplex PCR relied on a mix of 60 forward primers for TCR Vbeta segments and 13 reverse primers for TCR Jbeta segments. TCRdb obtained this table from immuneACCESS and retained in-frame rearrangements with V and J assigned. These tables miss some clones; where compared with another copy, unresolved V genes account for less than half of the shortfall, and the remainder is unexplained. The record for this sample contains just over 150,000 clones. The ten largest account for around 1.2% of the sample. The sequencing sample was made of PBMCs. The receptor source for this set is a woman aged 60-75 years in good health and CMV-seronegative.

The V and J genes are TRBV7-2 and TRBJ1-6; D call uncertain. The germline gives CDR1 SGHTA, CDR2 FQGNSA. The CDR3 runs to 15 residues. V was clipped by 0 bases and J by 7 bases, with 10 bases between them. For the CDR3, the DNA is TGTGCCAGCAGCTTAGCTCCGGGTAACAATTCACCCCTCCACTTT. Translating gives CASSLAPGNNSPLHF.

CDR3 residues: CASSPTTGGGNTIYF. In DNA, the CDR3 is TGTGCCAGCAGCCCTACGACAGGGGGGGGAAACACCATATATTTT. The rearrangement uses TRBV5-4 and TRBJ1-3; 9 positions agree with TRBD1. The ends lost 4 bases at V and 4 bases at J; junction bases unmatched: 6. CDR1 SGHNT and CDR2 YYREEE come from the germline V gene (reference sequence). The CDR3 is 15 residues long. Variable domain in full (rest from reference TRBV5-4 and TRBJ1-3): ETGVTQSPTHLIKTRGQQVTLRCSSQSGHNTVSWYQQALGQGPQFIFQYYREEENGRGNFPPRFSGLQFPNYSSELNVNALELDDSALYLCASSPTTGGGNTIYFGEGSWLTVV.

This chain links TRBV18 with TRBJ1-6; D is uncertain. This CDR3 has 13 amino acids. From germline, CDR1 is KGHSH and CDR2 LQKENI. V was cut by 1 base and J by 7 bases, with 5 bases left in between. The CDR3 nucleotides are TGTGCCAGCTCACCACTCGGGAATTCACCCCTCCACTTT. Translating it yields CASSPLGNSPLHF.

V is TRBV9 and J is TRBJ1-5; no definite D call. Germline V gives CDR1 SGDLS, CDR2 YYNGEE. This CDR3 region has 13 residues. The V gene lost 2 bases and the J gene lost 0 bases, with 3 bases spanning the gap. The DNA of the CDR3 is TGTGCCAGCAGCGTCGGTAGCAATCAGCCCCAGCATTTT. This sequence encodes CASSVGSNQPQHF. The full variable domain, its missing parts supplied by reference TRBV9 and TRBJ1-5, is DSGVTQTPKHLITATGQRVTLRCSPRSGDLSVYWYQQSLDQGLQFLIQYYNGEERAKGNILERFSAQQFPDLHSELNLSSLELGDSALYFCASSVGSNQPQHFGDGTRLSIL.

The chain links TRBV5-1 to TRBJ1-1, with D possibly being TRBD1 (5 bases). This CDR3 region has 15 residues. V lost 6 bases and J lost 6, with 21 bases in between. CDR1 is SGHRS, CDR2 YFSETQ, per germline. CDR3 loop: CASTPSGAPGSEAFF. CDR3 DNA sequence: TGCGCCAGCACTCCTAGTGGGGCGCCGGGTTCTGAAGCTTTCTTT.

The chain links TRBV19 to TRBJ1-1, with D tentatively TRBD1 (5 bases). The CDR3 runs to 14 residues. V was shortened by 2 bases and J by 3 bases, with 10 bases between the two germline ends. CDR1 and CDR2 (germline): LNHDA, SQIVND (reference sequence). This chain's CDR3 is CASSIRGGDTEAFF. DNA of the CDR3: TGTGCCAGTAGTATAAGGGGTGGGGACACTGAAGCTTTCTTT.

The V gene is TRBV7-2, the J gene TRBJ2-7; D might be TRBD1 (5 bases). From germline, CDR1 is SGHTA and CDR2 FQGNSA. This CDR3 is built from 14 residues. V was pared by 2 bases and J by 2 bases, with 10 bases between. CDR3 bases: TGTGCCAGCAGCTTATTTGGACACACCTACGAGCAGTACTTC. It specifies CASSLFGHTYEQYF.